Listed here are 7 T cell receptor beta chains from one sample, sequenced in a study of blood T cells in healthy people across ages. A sample-barcoded 5' primer and a J-beta primer mix were used in a second PCR of about 6 to 11 cycles. One entry per CDR3 protein, called by TCRdb with MiXCR from the 5' RACE reads. Found here are around 1,800,000 distinct CDR3 sequences, 30% to 40% of them singletons; the top ten hold roughly 23%. The sequencing input was blood. The receptors here all came from a human donor in good health.

The CDR3 nucleotides are TGTGCCAGCAACCTGGGCGGGGGGAATTCACCCCTCCACTTT. Translation gives CASNLGGGNSPLHF. The chain employs TRBV7-2 and TRBJ1-6, with TRBD1 as a possible D gene (5 bases). V gave up 7 bases and J gave up 7 bases, with 14 bases separating them. The germline gives CDR1 SGHTA, CDR2 FQGNSA. The CDR3 consists of 14 residues.

This clonotype was seen a handful of times. The chain is built from TRBV7-2 and TRBJ1-6; 7 bases agree with TRBD1. Trimming took 6 bases from V and 5 from J; bases not matched to a gene: 4. Germline CDR1 reads SGHTA; CDR2 reads FQGNSA. The CDR3 length is 14 residues. The CDR3 nucleotides read TGTGCCAGCAGGACAGGGCCGGATAATTCACCCCTCCACTTT. Its protein is CASRTGPDNSPLHF.

This clonotype turned up a few times. An end of the junction differs from the germline gene, which may be a read error. The chain carries TRBV7-7 and TRBJ2-1, with 8 bases matching TRBD2. Germline values: CDR1 SSHAT, CDR2 FNYEAQ (reference sequence). The CDR3 extends over 17 amino acids. The CDR3: CASSLDIAGGSYNEQFF. The CDR3 DNA is TGTGCTAGCAGCTTAGATATCGCGGGGGGCTCCTACAATGAGCAGTTCTTC.

V usage is TRBV20-1 and J usage is TRBJ1-2; D is unclear. Deletions cut 6 bases from V and 7 bases from J, with 18 bases between. Per the germline V gene, CDR1 is DFQATT and CDR2 is SNEGSKA (reference sequence). The CDR3 spans 13 residues. The CDR3 coding sequence is TGCAGTGCCATTAGGACGGACGTGAGTGGCTACACCTTC. This codes for CSAIRTDVSGYTF.

The table lists this clonotype with a few counts. The chain is built from TRBV6-5 and TRBJ2-4; D is ambiguous. This CDR3 is 14 amino acids long. Germline V gene lookup returns CDR1 MNHEY and CDR2 SVGAGI. V lost 0 bases and J lost 13, with 16 bases in between. The CDR3, as DNA: TGTGCCAGCAGTTACTCCGGTGTGGGGAATGAGCAGTACTTC. Encoded protein: CASSYSGVGNEQYF.

The chain employs TRBV5-4 and TRBJ2-5; the D is unclear. V shed 7 bases and J shed 1 base, with 14 bases lying between them. The CDR3 consists of 14 residues. The germline V gene has CDR1 SGHNT and CDR2 YYREEE (reference sequence). CDR3 coding DNA: TGTGCCAGCGGCCCCGGAACCACCCAAGAGACCCAGTACTTC. Translated: CASGPGTTQETQYF.

The chain combines TRBV12-3 or TRBV12-4 with TRBJ1-6, with unresolved D. There are 17 residues in the CDR3. Trimming cost V 3 bases and J 0 bases, with 12 bases left between them. DNA of the CDR3: TGTGCCAGCAGTTTCGGGCTCCCAAGCTCCTATAATTCACCCCTCCACTTT. Translated: CASSFGLPSSYNSPLHF.